The TCR beta chain under discussion was sequenced for a study of blood T cells in healthy people across ages. Between the trimmed V and J ends, which lost 2 bases and 8 bases, there was a span of 15 bases. The CDR3 consists of 15 residues. Germline V CDR1 and CDR2: SGHTA, FQGNSA. As regards this clonotype: No antigen is known for it.

Each sample yielded at least 6 micrograms of PBMC total RNA. General study points: When one million T cells were used, diversity estimates were thought to be underestimates. More naive CD4+ cells and higher diversity marked long-lived donors relative to aged donors.

Through a sample-barcoded 5' primer and a J-beta primer mix, a second PCR was run for roughly 6 to 11 cycles. TCRdb redid the calling of the 5' RACE reads with MiXCR, one entry per CDR3 protein. The table lists 1,800,000 or so distinct CDR3 sequences, roughly 43% of them singletons, with roughly 23% in the top ten. The chain is built from TRBV7-2 and TRBJ1-4; D remains ambiguous. Material for sequencing was blood. This sequence was found in a human donor in good health. DNA for the CDR3: TGTGCCAGCAGCTTACGGTGCTTCTCAAACGAAAAACTGTTTTTT. This translates into CASSLRCFSNEKLFF.